This TCR beta chain was identified in a study of T cell responses to AZD1222 COVID-19 vaccine (dated by TCRdb to the early 2020s). Regarding the research as a whole: AZD1222 recipients with second doses at about 4 weeks or about 12 weeks were pooled, because spike-specific TCR depth and breadth did not differ between schedules. A total of about 240 trial participants underwent TCR sequencing, of whom some 210 received two doses of AZD1222 and about 25 received two doses of the MenACWY control vaccine. Trial participants were enrolled by age into 18-55, 56-69 and 70-plus year subgroups, with around 150, 28 and 57 TCR-sequenced participants respectively. General study outcomes and caveats: Epitopes outside the regions mutated in the B.1.351 and B.1.1.7 variants were reportedly recognized by nearly half of the unique spike-specific TCRs. After two AZD1222 doses, spike-specific TCR breadth and depth were significantly higher than at day 0 and than in MenACWY recipients. The 56-69-year group was small, and its depth increase did not reach significance, likely because of low power. The vaccine-associated CD4 TCRs covered the entire spike protein, and the dominant responses fell in regions 160-218 and 743-854. Because no day 14 peak-response samples were available, repertoires were characterized only after the peak T cell response. Participants were mostly white British, with more females than males. The authors suggested clonal diversity may have been underestimated. Conclusions about previously exposed vaccinees are limited, since just a handful of AZD1222 recipients were seropositive for SARS-CoV-2 at baseline.

The sample's time point label, decoded: baseline before first vaccination. Vaccinee samples came from UK trials COV001 and COV002, including a single-blind randomized controlled phase 2/3 trial of AZD1222 (ChAdOx1 nCoV-19) in healthy adults. For TCRbeta chain sequencing, PBMC samples from trial participants were taken at day 0 and at day 28 after the second dose. As regards this clone: It lacks a known antigen. No much larger clone is present one base from it, and per-base qualities are unavailable.

The CDR3 has 16 amino acids, counting the end cysteine and phenylalanine. The only DNA kept is the CDR3, 48 bases in frame from the first base. The germline V gene provides CDR1 MNHEY and CDR2 SVGAGI. The germline V and J ends show losses of 2 bases and 3 bases respectively, and no gene match explains 3 bases of the junction. The CDR3 regions of human TCRbeta chains were subjected to immunosequencing. The study's own analysis went as follows. Repertoire TCRs were matched against a reference library of SARS-CoV-2-specific TCRs generated with the MIRA antigen-specificity platform. Breadth was defined as the fraction of unique TCRs that were SARS-CoV-2-associated. Depth was defined as the fraction of total T cells that were SARS-CoV-2-associated. Using the MIRA data, every spike-specific TCR was mapped to the spike region that the TCR reacted to and assigned to either a CD4 or a CD8 class. Log10-transformed breadth and depth values were compared by one-way ANOVA with Sidak's multiple comparisons tests. Sourced from immuneACCESS, this table was stored by TCRdb with only in-frame sequences that have V and J called. A share of the clones is absent; for the studies checked, an unresolved V gene accounts for under half, and the remainder has no known explanation. The D gene and trimming were derived from the DNA, and the V and J assignments and clone size from that table. The sample table lists about 120,000 clones, 80% to 95% of them with a count of one. 11% to 15% of the sample is in the top ten clones.

This clonotype was obtained from an adult in good health. This material consisted of peripheral blood, taken on day 0 of AZD1222 vaccination. The V and J segments used are TRBV6-5 and TRBJ1-3, with 11 bases in between that match TRBD1. The bases are TGTGCCAGCAGTTACCGGACAGGGGGCAGTGGAAACACCATATATTTT. Its protein reads: CASSYRTGGSGNTIYF.